This T cell receptor (beta chain) was sequenced for a study of blood T cell repertoires in COVID-19. As for the study in general: The origin of the acute and convalescent COVID-19 samples was the United States, Italy and Spain.

Seattle patients were enrolled during active infection and followed longitudinally. As originally analysed: Nucleated cell counts were estimated from reference gene primer amplification. The method was immunoSEQ multiplex PCR; TCRdb's version includes in-frame clones alone and lacks a portion of them. D and trimming come from the DNA, and the V and J calls and clone size come from that table. The sample lists around 130,000 clones, over 85% seen once, with less than 5% in the top ten. The V end lost 6 bases, the J end lost 1 base, and 18 bases lay between the germline ends. Looked up from germline, CDR1 is MDHEN and CDR2 is SYDVKM. The CDR3 runs to 16 residues. This clone was seen more than once but under ten times.

Source material: peripheral blood. This TCR derives from a man in his fifties or sixties with COVID-19, enrolled during active disease. The gene calls are TRBV28 and TRBJ1-2; D is undetermined. CDR3: CASSSPVRDNNYGYTF. In DNA form, the CDR3 reads TGTGCCAGCAGCTCCCCCGTCAGAGACAATAACTATGGCTACACCTTC.